This T cell receptor beta chain was recovered during a study of cytomegalovirus exposure and HLA in healthy donors. Study-wide points: Association of a missense DCLRE1C variant with TCR beta V- and J-gene trimming was reported in a later analysis. Later analysis identified several of the most significant clusters that appeared linked to common viral pathogens. In a later analysis, specific HLA alleles were associated with 15,000 to 20,000 TCR beta sequences at a 0.05 false discovery rate.

CDR3 length equals 14 residues. Germline lookup yields CDR1 MDHEN and CDR2 SYDVKM. Losses at the gene ends were 11 bases for V and 11 bases for J; bases not matched to a gene: 18. The PCR was carried out with 60 Vbeta primers and 13 Jbeta primers. Assay: immunoSEQ multiplex PCR; the TCRdb copy retains only in-frame clones and omits some. This table has almost 200,000 clones, roughly 85% appearing once. Concerning this clone: Antigen specificity is unknown.

The J gene is TRBJ2-1, the V gene TRBV28, with TRBD2 matching 7 bases. This clonotype was obtained from a woman aged 45-60 years in good health and CMV-seronegative. Source material: PBMCs. CDR3 DNA sequence: TGTGCCGGCAACCCGGGGGGTGGACCTGGTCAGCAGTTCTTC. Translating gives CAGNPGGGPGQQFF.